This T cell receptor beta chain came from a study of a mutant IDH1 vaccine in newly diagnosed glioma. Study-wide background: The therapy given earlier, which was standard therapy, consisted of radiotherapy, temozolomide, or both, and most of the patients received both. Study conclusions and caveats: Changes in the top peripheral T cell clonotypes seemingly had no bearing on pseudoprogression.

Clones were read by immunoSEQ multiplex PCR, and TCRdb kept only the in-frame ones, dropping some. There are tens of thousands of clones in the sample; under 90% occur only once, and 10% to 15% lies in the top ten. The CDR3 has 16 residues. Germline V gene lookup returns CDR1 PRHDT and CDR2 FYEKMQ (reference sequence). V was pared by 1 base and J by 1 base, with 10 bases between. Time point given: week 23, last vaccination. Vaccinated patients received 300 ug of mutant IDH1 20-mer peptide per dose, with topical imiquimod. This clone was detected once. What it binds is not known. The source of this sequence is a man aged 18-30 years with glioma. The V and J genes are TRBV13 and TRBJ2-2, with D perhaps TRBD2 (5 bases). The input for sequencing was PBMCs, taken from a glioma patient whose treatment included an IDH1 peptide vaccine. The CDR3 coding sequence is TGTGCCAGCAGCTTAGTTGGTAGCGTGAACACCGGGGAGCTGTTTTTT. This sequence encodes CASSLVGSVNTGELFF. The whole variable domain, remainder taken from reference TRBV13 and TRBJ2-2, is AAGVIQSPRHLIKEKRETATLKCYPIPRHDTVYWYQQGPGQDPQFLISFYEKMQSDKGSIPDRFSAQQFSDYHSELNMSSLELGDSALYFCASSLVGSVNTGELFFGEGSRLTVL.